The 30 T cell receptor beta chains listed next were all sequenced from one sample in a study of T cell responses to AZD1222 COVID-19 vaccine. Profiled with immunoSEQ multiplex PCR; TCRdb holds only in-frame clones, not every one. The table lists 200,000 or so clones, more than 80% of them singletons. The sequencing here drew on peripheral blood, taken on day 0 of AZD1222 vaccination. Receptors originate from an adult in good health.

V and J are TRBV25-1 and TRBJ1-5, with 8 bases that match TRBD1. Trimming took 2 bases from V and 2 from J; bases not matched to a gene: 2. Germline loops: CDR1 MGHDK, CDR2 SYGVNS. The CDR3 loop spans 15 amino acids. CDR3: CASSELGQGNQPQHF. The CDR3 DNA is TGTGCCAGCAGTGAACTGGGACAGGGCAATCAGCCCCAGCATTTT.

This chain links TRBV7-9 with TRBJ1-2; a weak D match, TRBD1 (6 bases). The CDR3 sequence is 16 residues long. The V gene's germline CDR1 is SEHNR and CDR2 FQNEAQ (reference sequence). Trimming pared 6 bases from V and 0 bases from J, leaving 17 bases between. The CDR3 sequence: CASSSTGNRANYGYTF. The CDR3 region has the DNA TGTGCCAGCAGTTCCACGGGGAACAGGGCTAACTATGGCTACACCTTC.

This clone has just a few counts. V gene TRBV5-6 combines with J gene TRBJ2-7; TRBD2 agrees at 9 bases. V dropped 5 bases and J dropped 7; count of bases not matched to a gene: 16. The CDR3 length is 16 residues. The V gene's germline CDR1 is SGHDT and CDR2 YYEEEE. The DNA for the CDR3 is TGTGCCAGCAGGTACCAGGGTAGCGGGAGATCGGGGGAGCAGTACTTC. This sequence encodes CASRYQGSGRSGEQYF.

This chain joins TRBV28 and TRBJ1-2; D might be TRBD1 (5 bases). The germline gives CDR1 MDHEN, CDR2 SYDVKM. This CDR3 comprises 13 residues. Deletions cut 3 bases from V and 4 bases from J, with 9 bases between. The DNA of the CDR3 is TGTGCCAGCAGTTTTCAGGGCCCCTATGGCTACACCTTC. The encoded protein is CASSFQGPYGYTF.

V is TRBV11-3 and J is TRBJ2-3, with 11 bases aligning to TRBD1. The CDR3 spans 14 residues. Germline CDR1 is SGHNT and CDR2 is YENEEA. The V segment lost 0 bases and the J segment 14 bases; nucleotides outside the gene matches: 7. The CDR3 coding sequence is TGTGCCAGCAGCTTAGATCCAGGACAGGGGGCTATGTATTTT. It codes for CASSLDPGQGAMYF. The full variable domain, in which reference TRBV11-3 and TRBJ2-3 provide the parts outside the CDR3, is EAGVVQSPRYKIIEKKQPVAFWCNPISGHNTLYWYLQNLGQGPELLIRYENEEAVDDSQLPKDRFSAERLKGVDSTLKIQPAELGDSAVYLCASSLDPGQGAMYFGPGTRLTVL.

The chain joins TRBV10-3 to TRBJ1-2; weak D call: TRBD1 (5 bases). Germline V gene lookup returns CDR1 ENHRY and CDR2 SYGVKD. Trimming cost V 3 bases and J 4 bases, with 12 bases left between them. The CDR3 sequence is 14 residues long. The CDR3 DNA sequence: TGTGCCATCAGTGACGGCCAGGGAAGCTATGGCTACACCTTC. This sequence encodes CAISDGQGSYGYTF.

A single count supports this clone. V is TRBV27 and J is TRBJ1-4; a possible D gene is TRBD1 (5 bases). The CDR3 consists of 16 residues. Trimming stripped 2 bases from V and 0 bases from J, with 10 bases between. Germline V lookup: CDR1 MNHEY, CDR2 SMNVEV (reference sequence). CDR3 region: CASSLHPGSTNEKLFF. CDR3 coding DNA: TGTGCCAGCAGTTTACACCCAGGGTCAACTAATGAAAAACTGTTTTTT.

The chain combines TRBV7-9 with TRBJ2-2, with D perhaps matching TRBD1 (6 bases). This CDR3 has 16 residues. Germline CDR1 and CDR2: SEHNR and FQNEAQ (reference sequence). Trimming cost V 2 bases and J 1 base, with 11 bases left between them. CDR3 sequence reads: CASSLMTGQNTGELFF. DNA for the CDR3: TGTGCCAGCAGCTTAATGACAGGACAGAACACCGGGGAGCTGTTTTTT.

V is TRBV28 and J is TRBJ2-7; D remains ambiguous. Trimming cost V 3 bases and J 4 bases, with 7 bases left between them. Germline V gene sequence: CDR1 MDHEN, CDR2 SYDVKM. CDR3 length equals 12 residues. The CDR3: CASSLDGYEQYF. The CDR3 bases are TGTGCCAGCAGTTTGGACGGTTACGAGCAGTACTTC.

This clone was seen a single time. The CDR3 reads CASQDRGPYEQYF. In DNA form, the CDR3 reads TGTGCCTCCCAGGACAGGGGCCCCTACGAGCAGTACTTC. The rearrangement joins TRBV18 to TRBJ2-7; TRBD1 matches at 9 bases. Trimming cost V 11 bases and J 2 bases; bases outside gene matches: 7. The CDR3 length is 13 residues. CDR1 is KGHSH, CDR2 LQKENI, per germline.

The CDR3 DNA is TGTGCCAGCAGCGGGGGACAGATTAATGAAAAACTGTTTTTT. Protein sequence: CASSGGQINEKLFF. The J gene is TRBJ1-4, the V gene TRBV28; 7 bases are shared with TRBD1. The CDR3 is 14 residues long. Germline-derived CDR1 and CDR2 are MDHEN and SYDVKM. Losses at the gene ends were 6 bases for V and 4 bases for J; bases not matched to a gene: 5.

The chain is built from TRBV5-1 and TRBJ1-6; tentative D call: TRBD1 (6 bases). V lost 0 bases, J lost 5 bases, and 6 bases lay in between. CDR3 length: 14 amino acids. Germline V gives CDR1 SGHRS, CDR2 YFSETQ. CDR3 DNA: TGCGCCAGCAGCTTGGCAGGGGATAATTCACCCCTCCACTTT. It encodes CASSLAGDNSPLHF.

The gene calls are TRBV2 and TRBJ2-5, with unresolved D. The CDR3 runs 12 residues. The V gene lost 6 bases and the J gene lost 3 bases, with 8 bases spanning the gap. CDR1 SNHLY and CDR2 FYNNEI come from the germline V gene. This chain's CDR3 is CASRDGEETQYF. The CDR3 bases are TGTGCCAGCAGGGACGGAGAAGAGACCCAGTACTTC.

The J gene is TRBJ2-5, the V gene TRBV5-6; TRBD2 matches 11 bases. Germline V CDR1 and CDR2: SGHDT, YYEEEE. V shed 0 bases and J 4 bases; nucleotides not matched to a gene: 14. This CDR3 is 19 amino acids long. The DNA of the CDR3 is TGTGCCAGCAGCTTGGATGTACTAGCGGGAGATCGTTTGAGAGAGACCCAGTACTTC. Protein sequence: CASSLDVLAGDRLRETQYF.

V usage is TRBV4-2 and J usage is TRBJ1-6; TRBD1 aligns across 7 bases. CDR3 length: 14 residues. Trimming took 1 base from V and 6 from J; bases not matched to a gene: 0. Germline CDR1 reads LGHNA; CDR2 reads YNFKEQ. The CDR3 here is CASSQGQGNSPLHF. Here the CDR3 DNA reads TGTGCCAGCAGCCAAGGACAGGGTAATTCACCCCTCCACTTT.

This chain connects TRBV3-1 (or the pseudogene TRBV3-2) to TRBJ1-1, with a possible D match to TRBD1 (6 bases). Looked up from germline, CDR1 is LGHDT and CDR2 is YNNKEL (reference sequence). Deletions cut 4 bases from V and 9 bases from J, with 15 bases between. The CDR3 is 13 amino acids. CDR3 protein: CASSPWTETKAFF. CDR3 coding DNA: TGTGCCAGCAGCCCCTGGACAGAAACGAAAGCTTTCTTT.

J is TRBJ1-6 and V is TRBV5-6, with 8 nucleotides matching TRBD1. Unmatched junction bases numbered 5, after V lost 0 bases and J lost 6 bases. Germline V CDR1 and CDR2: SGHDT, YYEEEE. The CDR3 totals 16 residues. CDR3 in amino acids: CASSLGQGAGNSPLHF. The CDR3 region has the DNA TGTGCCAGCAGCTTGGGTCAGGGGGCTGGTAATTCACCCCTCCACTTT.

This chain uses TRBV5-1 with TRBJ1-2; the D is unclear. CDR3 length: 14 residues. The V gene's germline CDR1 is SGHRS and CDR2 YFSETQ. Trimming cost V 1 base and J 0 bases, with 7 bases left between them. The CDR3 DNA follows: TGCGCCAGCAGCTTGCGGGAAGCTAACTATGGCTACACCTTC. It codes for CASSLREANYGYTF.

The CDR3 reads CASSSFPVLEQFF. In DNA form, the CDR3 reads TGTGCCAGCAGCTCATTCCCTGTGCTTGAGCAGTTCTTC. The rearrangement joins TRBV11-2 to TRBJ2-1; no clear D gene. Trimming removed 4 bases at V and 9 bases at J, with 13 bases between. The germline gives CDR1 SGHAT, CDR2 FQNNGV. This CDR3 is built from 13 residues.

The genes are TRBV6-5 and TRBJ1-5; 8 nucleotides match TRBD1. The CDR3 is 14 residues long. V shed 6 bases, J shed 4 bases, and the junction held 5 bases outside the gene matches. Germline V CDR1 and CDR2: MNHEY, SVGAGI. CDR3 in amino acids: CASRWGQANQPQHF. CDR3 coding DNA: TGTGCCAGCAGGTGGGGACAGGCTAATCAGCCCCAGCATTTT.

The V call is TRBV10-3, the J call TRBJ1-5, with D unresolved. The ends were cut back, 0 bases at V and 4 bases at J, with 10 bases in the middle. Germline lookup yields CDR1 ENHRY and CDR2 SYGVKD. This CDR3 has 15 residues. The CDR3 DNA sequence: TGTGCCATCAGTGAGTCCGCGGGTCTAAATCAGCCCCAGCATTTT. Translation gives CAISESAGLNQPQHF.

Only one count was recorded for this clone. V usage is TRBV28 and J usage is TRBJ2-7; D possibly corresponds to TRBD1 (6 bases). With 2 bases removed from V and 6 bases from J, the gap between germline ends came to 17 bases. This CDR3 is built from 15 residues. The V gene's germline CDR1 is MDHEN and CDR2 SYDVKM. As DNA, the CDR3 is TGTGCCAGCAGTTTACCCACCCCAACCAGGGGCGAGCAGTACTTC. Its translation is CASSLPTPTRGEQYF.

V gene TRBV2 combines with J gene TRBJ2-7; D is perhaps TRBD1 (6 bases). There are 14 residues in the CDR3. Looked up from germline, CDR1 is SNHLY and CDR2 is FYNNEI. V lost 6 bases, J lost 1 base, and 13 bases lay in between. The CDR3 region has the DNA TGTGCCAGCAGGGCCGACAGGACTTCCTACGAGCAGTACTTC. Protein: CASRADRTSYEQYF.

The chain uses TRBV5-4 and TRBJ1-3; D unresolved. Germline values: CDR1 SGHNT, CDR2 YYREEE (reference sequence). The CDR3 covers 14 residues. V was clipped by 0 bases and J by 4 bases, with 8 bases between them. CDR3 region: CASSLADWGNTIYF. CDR3 coding DNA: TGTGCCAGCAGCTTGGCGGACTGGGGAAACACCATATATTTT.

The count of this clone is one. V usage is TRBV6-5 and J usage is TRBJ1-5, with D perhaps TRBD1 (5 bases). The V gene's germline CDR1 is MNHEY and CDR2 SVGAGI. V gave up 5 bases and J gave up 7 bases, with 15 bases separating them. The CDR3 is made up of 14 amino acids. The CDR3 nucleotides read TGTGCCAGCAGTCAACCCCCGGGGCAGCAGCCCCAGCATTTT. Its translation: CASSQPPGQQPQHF.

The genes are TRBV6-5 and TRBJ1-6, with D perhaps TRBD1 (5 bases). Per the germline V gene, CDR1 is MNHEY and CDR2 is SVGAGI. The CDR3 spans 15 residues. The V gene lost 2 bases and the J gene lost 5 bases, with 10 bases spanning the gap. The chain's CDR3 is CASSYADSNNSPLHF. In DNA form, the CDR3 reads TGTGCCAGCAGTTACGCCGACAGTAATAATTCACCCCTCCACTTT.

Turning to this clone: Its ends do not fully match the called genes, so a read error is possible. The chain links TRBV4-1 to TRBJ1-4; D gene unclear. In germline, CDR1 is MGHRA, CDR2 YSYEKL. CDR3 length equals 13 residues. CDR3 region: CASSQEGNEKLFF. CDR3 DNA sequence: TGCGCCAGCAGTCAAGAGGGCAATGAAAAACTGTTTTTT.

V is TRBV9 and J is TRBJ1-2, with a possible D match to TRBD1 (5 bases). The CDR3 totals 16 residues. The germline gives CDR1 SGDLS, CDR2 YYNGEE. The V and J ends lost 4 bases and 0 bases respectively, with 16 bases between them. The CDR3 loop is CASSPQPMTANYGYTF. The CDR3 nucleotides read TGTGCCAGCAGCCCTCAGCCTATGACAGCTAACTATGGCTACACCTTC. The variable domain in full, completed from reference TRBV9 and TRBJ1-2, reads DSGVTQTPKHLITATGQRVTLRCSPRSGDLSVYWYQQSLDQGLQFLIQYYNGEERAKGNILERFSAQQFPDLHSELNLSSLELGDSALYFCASSPQPMTANYGYTFGSGTRLTVV.

This clone was counted between two and nine times. As DNA, the CDR3 is TGTGCCAGCCGACAGGGTTTCAATCAGCCCCAGCATTTT. Protein: CASRQGFNQPQHF. The chain uses TRBV28 and TRBJ1-5, with 7 bases fitting TRBD1. CDR1 MDHEN and CDR2 SYDVKM come from the germline V gene. J was trimmed by 3 bases and V by 8 bases; bases with no gene match: 4. The CDR3 is made up of 13 amino acids.

V usage is TRBV18 and J usage is TRBJ2-1; TRBD2 matches at 11 bases. Germline V gene sequence: CDR1 KGHSH, CDR2 LQKENI. This CDR3 region has 19 residues. With 0 bases clipped from V and 2 bases from J, the junction kept 9 bases outside the gene matches. In DNA, the CDR3 is TGTGCCAGCTCACCACCGCTAAGCTCTAGCGGGGGGCCCTACAATGAGCAGTTCTTC. It encodes CASSPPLSSSGGPYNEQFF.